One and the same sample provided the 8 T cell receptor beta chains below, sequenced in a study of control samples from healthy donors and cancer patients (dated by TCRdb to about 2020). Library preparation was by the immunoSEQ multiplex PCR assay. Imported from immuneACCESS, the table was reduced by TCRdb to in-frame sequences with V and J called. These copies leave out some clones; in studies compared against another copy, an unresolved V gene accounts for under half, and the cause of the remainder is not known. In this sample the table shows approximately 94,000 clones, about 88% of which occur a single time. The top ten constitute 0.95% to 1.5% of the sample. Sequencing was done on a sample of blood. The receptor set was obtained from a woman in her 50s in good health.

The genes are TRBV6-2 or TRBV6-3 and TRBJ1-2; 7 bases align to TRBD1. Losses at the gene ends were 4 bases for V and 4 bases for J; bases not matched to a gene: 6. This CDR3 comprises 14 residues. The germline V gene encodes CDR1 MNHEY and CDR2 SVGEGT. CDR3 in amino acids: CASSLDRRSYGYTF. The CDR3 region has the DNA TGTGCCAGCAGTTTGGACAGGCGGAGCTATGGCTACACCTTC.

V gene TRBV7-2 combines with J gene TRBJ2-1; D possibly corresponds to TRBD2 (5 bases). Deletions cut 3 bases from V and 13 bases from J, with 13 bases between. This CDR3 region has 12 residues. Germline V gene lookup returns CDR1 SGHTA and CDR2 FQGNSA. The CDR3 reads CASSLLREKQFF. CDR3 nucleotides: TGTGCCAGCAGCTTGCTGAGGGAGAAACAGTTCTTC. Based on the CDR3 plus reference TRBV7-2 and TRBJ2-1, the full variable domain is GAGVSQSPSNKVTEKGKDVELRCDPISGHTALYWYRQSLGQGLEFLIYFQGNSAPDKSGLPSDRFSAERTGGSVSTLTIQRTQQEDSAVYLCASSLLREKQFFGPGTRLTVL.

The chain recombines TRBV28 with TRBJ1-1; D not resolved. Deletions cut 6 bases from V and 2 bases from J, with 13 bases between. The CDR3 totals 14 residues. Germline CDR1 and CDR2: MDHEN and SYDVKM. CDR3 sequence (DNA): TGTGCCAGCAGGGTGATGGAACCTAACACTGAAGCTTTCTTT. Translating gives CASRVMEPNTEAFF.

This sequence joins TRBV14 and TRBJ2-3, with TRBD2 identical over 7 bases. V gave up 1 base and J gave up 4 bases; unmatched junction bases: 5. The length of the CDR3 is 15 residues. Looked up from germline, CDR1 is SGHDN and CDR2 is FVKESK. DNA for the CDR3: TGTGCCAGCAGCCAAGGACTAGCTACACCAGATACGCAGTATTTT. Amino acid sequence: CASSQGLATPDTQYF.

The CDR3 region is CASSVGKVSTEAFF. CDR3 DNA sequence: TGTGCCAGCAGCGTAGGAAAGGTCAGTACTGAAGCTTTCTTT. This rearrangement joins TRBV9 to TRBJ1-1; D call uncertain. V was clipped by 0 bases and J by 5 bases, with 11 bases between them. The CDR3 length is 14 residues. Germline V gene sequence: CDR1 SGDLS, CDR2 YYNGEE.

The chain recombines TRBV18 with TRBJ2-4; maybe TRBD2 (5 bases). The CDR3 loop spans 14 amino acids. From germline, CDR1 is KGHSH and CDR2 LQKENI. Trimming shortened V by 3 bases and J by 7 bases, and 13 bases separated the two germline ends. CDR3 residues: CASSPRTPENIQYF. In DNA form, the CDR3 reads TGTGCCAGCTCACCCAGGACTCCCGAGAACATTCAGTACTTC.

J is TRBJ1-5 and V is TRBV27; D gene ambiguous. Per germline, CDR1 MNHEY and CDR2 SMNVEV (reference sequence). CDR3 length: 13 amino acids. V lost 6 bases, J lost 0 bases, and 6 bases lay in between. CDR3 residues: CASRPHSNQPQHF. The DNA of the CDR3 is TGTGCCAGCAGGCCACATAGCAATCAGCCCCAGCATTTT.

V is TRBV7-2 and J is TRBJ2-3, with 9 positions matching TRBD2. The germline V gene encodes CDR1 SGHTA and CDR2 FQGNSA. The J segment lost 8 bases and the V segment lost 5 bases, leaving 20 bases of the junction unmatched. The CDR3 loop spans 18 amino acids. The CDR3 DNA reads TGTGCCAGCAGCCCGATCCGCGGGAGGGCCGACTGGTCAGGTACGCAGTATTTT. Translating it yields CASSPIRGRADWSGTQYF.